The 27 T cell receptor beta chains given below trace back to one sample, sequenced in a study of cytomegalovirus exposure and HLA in healthy donors. Primers: 60 Vbeta forward and 13 Jbeta reverse. The assay was immunoSEQ multiplex PCR, and TCRdb's table has in-frame clones only and misses some. In the table there are about 130,000 clones, roughly four fifths of which are singletons. Sequencing was performed on PBMCs. The source is a woman in her forties or fifties in good health and CMV-seropositive.

The chain is built from TRBV29-1 and TRBJ2-1; the D gene is possibly TRBD1 (5 bases). This CDR3 is 17 amino acids long. Germline CDR1 SQVTM, CDR2 ANQGSEA. Trimming shortened V by 6 bases and J by 0 bases, and 21 bases separated the two germline ends. This CDR3 is CSVRKGSVPSSYNEQFF. Here the CDR3 DNA reads TGCAGCGTCAGGAAGGGGTCAGTCCCGAGCTCCTACAATGAGCAGTTCTTC.

This chain links TRBV6-1 with TRBJ2-5, with TRBD1 matching over 7 bases. The J call may be wrong; the DNA end is better matched by TRBJ2-7. Germline loops: CDR1 MNHNS, CDR2 SASEGT. This CDR3 comprises 13 residues. CDR3 sequence reads: CASSMTGSYEQYF. The CDR3 bases are TGTGCCAGCAGTATGACAGGGTCCTACGAGCAGTACTTC.

The chain combines TRBV6-5 with TRBJ2-5, with a possible D match to TRBD2 (6 bases). Germline loops: CDR1 MNHEY, CDR2 SVGAGI. There are 15 residues in the CDR3. Trimming left V 8 bases short and J 1 base short, with 17 bases between. CDR3 sequence (DNA): TGTGCCAGCCGACTGGGCGGGGCCTCCCAAGAGACCCAGTACTTC. It specifies CASRLGGASQETQYF.

The CDR3 loop reads CASSLGLATSYEQYF. CDR3 DNA sequence: TGTGCCAGCAGCTTAGGACTAGCCACCTCCTACGAGCAGTACTTC. This chain links TRBV7-2 with TRBJ2-7, with 7 bases that match TRBD2. Trimming took 1 base from V and 0 from J; bases not matched to a gene: 3. Per the germline V gene, CDR1 is SGHTA and CDR2 is FQGNSA. The CDR3 is 15 amino acids.

Note on this clone: Germline is not matched at one junction end, which may reflect a read error. The chain has TRBV2 and TRBJ1-3; D is undetermined. The CDR3 is 15 residues long. CDR1 is SNHLY, CDR2 FYNNEI, per germline. In DNA form, the CDR3 reads TGTGCCAGCAGGGAAGGAGGATGGCCGGGAAACACCATATATTTT. It encodes CASREGGWPGNTIYF.

This clone was recorded only once. The chain uses TRBV6-1 and TRBJ2-7, with TRBD1 matching 9 bases. This CDR3 comprises 13 residues. Per the germline V gene, CDR1 is MNHNS and CDR2 is SASEGT. After removal of 5 bases from V and 4 bases from J, the junction contained 3 bases not matched to a gene. The CDR3 nucleotides read TGTGCCAGCAGTCAGGACAGGGGTTACGAGCAGTACTTC. Protein product: CASSQDRGYEQYF.

The chain recombines TRBV2 with TRBJ1-1; TRBD1 might be the D (6 bases). Trimming took 5 bases from V and 0 from J, leaving 10 bases between them. The CDR3 has 14 residues. Germline V CDR1 and CDR2: SNHLY, FYNNEI. CDR3 nucleotide sequence: TGTGCCAGCAGTTTACAGGGCCTGAACACTGAAGCTTTCTTT. Its translation: CASSLQGLNTEAFF. Full variable domain (remainder filled in from reference TRBV2 and TRBJ1-1): EPEVTQTPSHQVTQMGQEVILRCVPISNHLYFYWYRQILGQKVEFLVSFYNNEISEKSEIFDDQFSVERPDGSNFTLKIRSTKLEDSAMYFCASSLQGLNTEAFFGQGTRLTVV.

The rearrangement joins TRBV7-9 to TRBJ2-7; 9 bases align to TRBD2. Trimming took 0 bases from V and 6 from J; bases not matched to a gene: 9. There are 16 residues in the CDR3. Germline V gene lookup returns CDR1 SEHNR and CDR2 FQNEAQ (reference sequence). The chain's CDR3 is CASSLATRGGRAEQYF. In DNA, the CDR3 is TGTGCCAGCAGCTTAGCAACGCGGGGGGGAAGGGCCGAGCAGTACTTC.

This clone was seen only a few times. The chain joins TRBV7-9 to TRBJ2-5; D is uncertain. The germline V and J ends were trimmed by 1 base and 4 bases, with 10 bases remaining between them. The CDR3 totals 14 residues. CDR1 is SEHNR, CDR2 FQNEAQ, per germline (reference sequence). The chain's CDR3 is CASSLGGLGETQYF. CDR3 nucleotides: TGTGCCAGCAGCTTAGGAGGCTTAGGAGAGACCCAGTACTTC.

The chain has TRBV4-1 and TRBJ2-7; tentative D call: TRBD2 (5 bases). The ends were cut back, 2 bases at V and 1 base at J, with 9 bases in the middle. The CDR3 spans 14 residues. Germline loops: CDR1 MGHRA, CDR2 YSYEKL. The CDR3: CASSQIEGSYEQYF. The CDR3 DNA follows: TGCGCCAGCAGCCAAATCGAGGGATCCTACGAGCAGTACTTC.

The rearrangement joins TRBV19 to TRBJ1-2; 9 positions match TRBD1. Germline V gives CDR1 LNHDA, CDR2 SQIVND (reference sequence). The CDR3 loop spans 14 amino acids. The ends lost 4 bases at V and 8 bases at J; junction bases unmatched: 8. Here the CDR3 reads CASSTGTGTRGYTF. The CDR3 DNA follows: TGTGCCAGTAGTACGGGGACAGGGACTCGGGGCTACACCTTC.

This rearrangement joins TRBV18 to TRBJ1-2; 7 nucleotides line up with TRBD1. The trim removed 3 bases at V and 2 bases at J, leaving 3 bases unmatched. From germline, CDR1 is KGHSH and CDR2 LQKENI. The CDR3 contains 14 residues. The CDR3: CASSPTGRNYGYTF. The CDR3 DNA sequence: TGTGCCAGCTCACCGACAGGGAGAAACTATGGCTACACCTTC.

This sequence joins TRBV6-5 and TRBJ2-2, with TRBD1 identical over 7 bases. V was pared by 7 bases and J by 3 bases, with 8 bases of the junction left unmatched. CDR1 is MNHEY and CDR2 is SVGAGI in the germline V gene. CDR3 size: 15 residues. CDR3 sequence (DNA): TGTGCCAGCACGCGAGACACAGGGGACACCGGGGAGCTGTTTTTT. Translating it yields CASTRDTGDTGELFF.

The CDR3 DNA is TGTGCCAGCAGCCTCTCCGGAGGGAACTATGGCTACACCTTC. Its protein is CASSLSGGNYGYTF. J is TRBJ1-2 and V is TRBV6-5, with unresolved D. CDR1 and CDR2 from the germline V gene are MNHEY and SVGAGI. CDR3 length: 14 residues. V lost 6 bases and J lost 2, with 13 bases in between.

This clone appeared a single time. This chain joins TRBV4-1 and TRBJ2-1; D may be TRBD1 (6 bases). V was pared by 3 bases and J by 4 bases, with 10 bases between. This CDR3 is 14 amino acids long. The germline V gene has CDR1 MGHRA and CDR2 YSYEKL. The CDR3 DNA is TGCGCCAGCAGCCATGACCAGGGGTACAATGAGCAGTTCTTC. Translated, it gives CASSHDQGYNEQFF.

The chain joins TRBV2 to TRBJ2-2; 7 nucleotides line up with TRBD1. Trimming cost V 6 bases and J 8 bases; bases outside gene matches: 12. The germline gives CDR1 SNHLY, CDR2 FYNNEI. CDR3 length: 15 amino acids. The CDR3 is CASSRQGPLTGELFF. The CDR3 bases are TGTGCCAGCAGCAGACAGGGACCATTGACGGGGGAGCTGTTTTTT.

The chain couples TRBV5-1 to TRBJ1-6; the match to TRBD1 covers 10 bases. This CDR3 is built from 18 residues. The V and J ends lost 2 bases and 1 base, in that order; junction bases with no gene match: 6. Per germline, CDR1 SGHRS and CDR2 YFSETQ. Here the CDR3 reads CASSLGDRGISYNSPLHF. CDR3 DNA sequence: TGCGCCAGCAGCTTAGGGGACAGGGGTATATCCTATAATTCACCCCTCCACTTT.

Written as DNA, the CDR3 is TGTGCCAGCACCCAGGTGGGCAGGGCCGGAAACACCATATATTTT. Its protein is CASTQVGRAGNTIYF. The rearrangement links TRBV11-2 to TRBJ1-3, with D possibly being TRBD1 (5 bases). V lost 7 bases to trimming and J lost 4 bases, with 17 bases between them. CDR1 and CDR2 from the germline V gene are SGHAT and FQNNGV. The CDR3 length is 15 residues.

V and J are TRBV10-3 and TRBJ2-5; perhaps TRBD2 as D (7 bases). CDR3 size: 14 residues. Germline loops: CDR1 ENHRY, CDR2 SYGVKD. The V end was cut by 3 bases, the J end by 1 base, with 9 bases between. CDR3 protein: CAISERGAQETQYF. The CDR3 DNA reads as TGTGCCATCAGTGAACGGGGGGCCCAAGAGACCCAGTACTTC.

The rearrangement uses TRBV30 and TRBJ1-2, with D possibly matching TRBD1 (6 bases). Germline CDR1 and CDR2: GTSNPN and SVGIG (reference sequence). V was pared by 5 bases and J by 4 bases, with 11 bases between. The CDR3 spans 12 residues. CDR3 loop: CAWATGTYGYTF. DNA of the CDR3: TGTGCCTGGGCCACAGGGACCTATGGCTACACCTTC.

The rearrangement joins TRBV10-1 to TRBJ1-6; the match to TRBD1 covers 9 bases. The junction had 16 bases not matched to a gene; V was cut back by 0 bases and J by 10 bases. CDR3 size: 19 residues. CDR1 is WNHNN and CDR2 is SYGVQD in the germline V gene (reference sequence). The CDR3 protein is CASSESAQRTGDVSSPLHF. Here the CDR3 DNA reads TGCGCCAGCAGTGAGTCTGCCCAGAGGACAGGGGATGTCAGCTCACCCCTCCACTTT.

The chain couples TRBV5-1 to TRBJ1-2; 8 positions agree with TRBD1. CDR3 length: 14 amino acids. V lost 4 bases to trimming and J lost 7 bases; unmatched junction nucleotides: 9. Germline values: CDR1 SGHRS, CDR2 YFSETQ. CDR3 sequence: CASSPTQGAVGYTF. For the CDR3, the DNA is TGCGCCAGCAGCCCTACGCAGGGGGCAGTTGGCTACACCTTC.

With respect to this clone: The junction departs from the called germline gene at one end, perhaps through a read error. The genes are TRBV6-1 and TRBJ1-2; 7 nucleotides match TRBD1. This CDR3 contains 15 residues. Per the germline V gene, CDR1 is MNHNS and CDR2 is SASEGT. CDR3 in DNA: TGTGCCAGCAGTGAAAGGGCAGGGGGACCCTATGGCTACCCCTTC. Its protein product is CASSERAGGPYGYPF.

The rearrangement links TRBV11-2 to TRBJ2-3; 12 nucleotides match TRBD2. In germline, CDR1 is SGHAT, CDR2 FQNNGV. The CDR3 has 16 amino acids. Trimming at V came to 0 bases and at J to 3 bases, leaving 1 base not matched to a gene. CDR3 loop: CASSLELAGGTDTQYF. In nucleotides, the CDR3 is TGTGCCAGCAGCTTAGAACTAGCGGGGGGAACAGATACGCAGTATTTT. Supplemented by reference TRBV11-2 and TRBJ2-3, the full variable domain reads EAGVAQSPRYKIIEKRQSVAFWCNPISGHATLYWYQQILGQGPKLLIQFQNNGVVDDSQLPKDRFSAERLKGVDSTLKIQPAKLEDSAVYLCASSLELAGGTDTQYFGPGTRLTVL.

V gene TRBV19 combines with J gene TRBJ2-3, with D possibly being TRBD1 (6 bases). Trimming removed 4 bases at V and 2 bases at J, with 10 bases between. Germline values: CDR1 LNHDA, CDR2 SQIVND (reference sequence). There are 14 residues in the CDR3. CDR3 amino acids: CASSTDRSTDTQYF. The DNA of the CDR3 is TGTGCCAGTAGTACGGACAGATCCACAGATACGCAGTATTTT.

The chain uses TRBV10-3 and TRBJ1-2; 7 bases line up with TRBD1. There are 15 residues in the CDR3. The germline V gene has CDR1 ENHRY and CDR2 SYGVKD. The J segment lost 0 bases and the V segment lost 8 bases, leaving 9 bases of the junction unmatched. The DNA for the CDR3 is TGTGCCATCGGAGGGGACAGCGGAGCTAACTATGGCTACACCTTC. Its protein product is CAIGGDSGANYGYTF.

This clone was recorded a few times. The rearrangement links TRBV11-2 to TRBJ2-2, with 8 positions matching TRBD1. The CDR3 runs to 16 residues. The ends lost 4 bases at V and 3 bases at J; junction bases unmatched: 7. Germline CDR1 reads SGHAT; CDR2 reads FQNNGV. The CDR3 DNA follows: TGTGCCAGCAGCTCTACAGGGGGTCGGGACACCGGGGAGCTGTTTTTT. Residues: CASSSTGGRDTGELFF.